The 10 T cell receptor beta chains below all came from one sample that was sequenced in a study of vaccination and CD4 T cells after COVID-19 (dated by TCRdb to 2021 to 2024). Sample treatment or condition, as interpreted from the label and publication: roughly 11-day PBMC culture with coronavirus spike peptide pools or control peptides (ViraFEST assay). Library generation was performed with PCR. Sequencing took place on an Illumina iSeq 100. DNA from cultured CD4+ T cells was subjected to TCR sequencing with the Oncomine TCR Beta short-read assay at the Johns Hopkins FTIC core. The raw public data were reprocessed by TCRdb itself: fastp quality trimming at Q25, MiXCR clonotype calling, in-frame beta chains only. Every distinct CDR3 protein forms one entry, paired with its most common genes and DNA. This sample holds roughly 25,000 distinct CDR3 sequences; around 67% were observed only once. The biggest ten clones account for about 22% of the sample.

What these receptors recognize is not known. The starting material was CD4+ T cells from blood, cultured in vitro, obtained after SARS-CoV-2 vaccination. The receptors originated from a human donor who received a COVID-19 vaccine.

The chain has TRBV20-1 and TRBJ2-5, with 15 bases identical to TRBD2. Germline V lookup: CDR1 DFQATT, CDR2 SNEGSKA (reference sequence). The CDR3 is 19 amino acids. The junction had 11 bases not matched to a gene; V was cut back by 0 bases and J by 3 bases. CDR3 residues: CSARERYKGLAGGEETQYF. CDR3 nucleotide sequence: TGCAGTGCTAGAGAGCGGTACAAGGGACTAGCGGGAGGCGAAGAGACCCAGTACTTC.

The chain carries TRBV7-9 and TRBJ1-4, with a tentative D call TRBD1 (5 bases). V lost 1 base to trimming and J lost 8 bases, with 14 bases between them. The CDR3 totals 15 residues. In germline, CDR1 is SEHNR, CDR2 FQNEAQ (reference sequence). The CDR3 reads CASSLVGPLGEKLFF. CDR3 in DNA: TGTGCCAGCAGCTTAGTGGGGCCCTTGGGGGAAAAACTGTTTTTT.

V usage is TRBV30 and J usage is TRBJ1-1; D is ambiguous. CDR1 and CDR2 from the germline V gene are GTSNPN and SVGIG (reference sequence). V lost 0 bases and J 1 base, leaving 6 bases between the germline ends. This CDR3 has 13 amino acids. The CDR3 DNA reads as TGTGCCTGGAGTGTACACGAGAACACTGAAGCTTTCTTT. Translating it yields CAWSVHENTEAFF. Full variable domain (rest looked up from reference TRBV30 and TRBJ1-1): SQTIHQWPATLVQPVGSPLSLECTVEGTSNPNLYWYRQAAGRGLQLLFYSVGIGQISSEVPQNLSASRPQDRQFILSSKKLLLSDSGFYLCAWSVHENTEAFFGQGTRLTVV.

This chain connects TRBV30 to TRBJ1-1, with D hard to call. The CDR3 runs 13 residues. Germline-derived CDR1 and CDR2 are GTSNPN and SVGIG (reference sequence). Trimming shortened V by 2 bases and J by 6 bases, and 13 bases separated the two germline ends. The CDR3 region is CAWSRQVRPEAFF. Written as DNA, the CDR3 is TGTGCCTGGAGTAGGCAGGTGAGGCCTGAAGCTTTCTTT.

This clonotype was observed a handful of times. The J gene is TRBJ2-3, the V gene TRBV6-2 or TRBV6-3; 13 bases fit TRBD2. The CDR3 consists of 16 residues. J lost 4 bases, V lost 6 bases, and 7 bases had no gene match. Germline CDR1 reads MNHEY; CDR2 reads SVGEGT. CDR3 sequence (DNA): TGTGCCAGCAGCTCCGGGACTAGCGGGACCGCAGATACGCAGTATTTT. It encodes CASSSGTSGTADTQYF.

This clonotype was recorded once. The chain uses TRBV10-3 and TRBJ1-2, with 8 bases fitting TRBD1. CDR3 size: 12 residues. V was pared by 6 bases and J by 4 bases, with 1 base of the junction left unmatched. Germline CDR1 and CDR2: ENHRY and SYGVKD. CDR3 nucleotide sequence: TGTGCCATCAGACAGGGGGTCTATGGCTACACCTTC. Translated: CAIRQGVYGYTF.

V and J are TRBV7-6 and TRBJ2-7; D unclear. V dropped 1 base and J dropped 5 bases, with 15 bases sitting between them. CDR3 length: 15 amino acids. The germline CDR1 and CDR2 sequences are SGHVS and FNYEAQ. This CDR3 is CASSLVDGTRDEQYF. For the CDR3, the DNA is TGTGCCAGCAGCTTAGTCGACGGCACCCGGGACGAGCAGTACTTC.

The chain is built from TRBV7-9 and TRBJ2-3; TRBD1 or TRBD2 may be the D gene (6 bases each). The V and J ends lost 0 bases and 0 bases respectively, with 10 bases between them. The germline V gene encodes CDR1 SEHNR and CDR2 FQNEAQ (reference sequence). The CDR3 contains 16 residues. CDR3 loop: CASSLARGRSTDTQYF. Written as DNA, the CDR3 is TGTGCCAGCAGCTTAGCCCGGGGGCGTAGCACAGATACGCAGTATTTT.

This rearrangement joins TRBV19 to TRBJ1-4; D might be TRBD1 (6 bases). The CDR3 extends over 13 amino acids. With 4 bases removed from V and 3 bases from J, the gap between germline ends came to 6 bases. Germline CDR1 and CDR2: LNHDA and SQIVND (reference sequence). CDR3 bases: TGTGCCAGTAGTACAGGGGCTAATGAAAAACTGTTTTTT. Protein product: CASSTGANEKLFF.

This clonotype came up a few times. The CDR3 is CASSLGTIRNSPLHF. In nucleotides, the CDR3 is TGTGCCAGCAGTCTTGGGACAATCAGAAATTCACCCCTCCACTTT. J is TRBJ1-6 and V is TRBV6-2 or TRBV6-3, with D possibly matching TRBD1 (6 bases). The ends were cut back, 5 bases at V and 7 bases at J, with 15 bases in the middle. The germline V gene has CDR1 MNHEY and CDR2 SVGEGT. CDR3 length equals 15 residues.